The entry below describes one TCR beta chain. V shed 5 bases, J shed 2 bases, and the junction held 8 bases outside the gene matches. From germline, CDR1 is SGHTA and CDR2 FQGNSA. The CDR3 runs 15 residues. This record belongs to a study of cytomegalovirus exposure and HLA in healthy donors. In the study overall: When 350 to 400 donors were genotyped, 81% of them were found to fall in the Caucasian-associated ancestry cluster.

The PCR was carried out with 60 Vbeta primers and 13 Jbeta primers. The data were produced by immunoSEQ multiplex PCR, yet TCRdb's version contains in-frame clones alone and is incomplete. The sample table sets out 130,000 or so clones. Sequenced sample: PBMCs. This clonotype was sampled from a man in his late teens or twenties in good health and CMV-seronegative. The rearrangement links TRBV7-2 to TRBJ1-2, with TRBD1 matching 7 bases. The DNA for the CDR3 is TGTGCCAGCAGCCCCGACAGGGTTCGCAACTATGGCTACACCTTC. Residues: CASSPDRVRNYGYTF.